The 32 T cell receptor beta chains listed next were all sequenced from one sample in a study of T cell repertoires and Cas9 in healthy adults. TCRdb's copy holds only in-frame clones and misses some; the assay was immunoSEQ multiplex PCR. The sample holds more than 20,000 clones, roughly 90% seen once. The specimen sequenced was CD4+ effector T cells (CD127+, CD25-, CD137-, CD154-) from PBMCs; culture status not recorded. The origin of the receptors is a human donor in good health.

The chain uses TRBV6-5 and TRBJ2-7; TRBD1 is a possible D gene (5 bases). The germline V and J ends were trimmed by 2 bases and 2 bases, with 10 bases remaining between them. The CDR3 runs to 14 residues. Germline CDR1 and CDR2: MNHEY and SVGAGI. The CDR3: CASSYTVTAYEQYF. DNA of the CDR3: TGTGCCAGCAGTTACACCGTGACAGCCTACGAGCAGTACTTC.

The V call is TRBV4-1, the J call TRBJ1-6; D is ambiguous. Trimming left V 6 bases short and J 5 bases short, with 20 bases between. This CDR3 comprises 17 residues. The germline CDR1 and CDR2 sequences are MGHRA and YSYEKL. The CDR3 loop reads CASSSVLPKSDNSPLHF. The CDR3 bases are TGCGCCAGCAGTTCAGTGCTCCCGAAGTCGGATAATTCACCCCTCCACTTT.

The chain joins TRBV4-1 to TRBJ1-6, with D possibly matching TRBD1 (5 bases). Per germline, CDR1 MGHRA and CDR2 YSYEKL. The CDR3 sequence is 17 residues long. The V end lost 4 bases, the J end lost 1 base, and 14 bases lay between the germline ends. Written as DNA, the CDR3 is TGCGCCAGCAGCCGGGGGAGCCTACTTTCCTATAATTCACCCCTCCACTTT. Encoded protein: CASSRGSLLSYNSPLHF.

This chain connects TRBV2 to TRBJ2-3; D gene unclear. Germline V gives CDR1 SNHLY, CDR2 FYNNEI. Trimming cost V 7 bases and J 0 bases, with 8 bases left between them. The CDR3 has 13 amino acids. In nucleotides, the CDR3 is TGTGCCAGCAACAGTCGTAGCACAGATACGCAGTATTTT. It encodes CASNSRSTDTQYF.

CDR3 residues: CASSYGWGQGFYEQYF. The CDR3 coding sequence is TGTGCCAGCAGCTATGGGTGGGGCCAGGGGTTCTACGAGCAGTACTTC. This chain links TRBV5-5 with TRBJ2-7; weak D call: TRBD1 (6 bases). The CDR3 has 16 amino acids. CDR1 is SGHKS and CDR2 is YYEKEE in the germline V gene (reference sequence). Between the trimmed V and J ends, which lost 3 bases and 3 bases, there was a span of 19 bases.

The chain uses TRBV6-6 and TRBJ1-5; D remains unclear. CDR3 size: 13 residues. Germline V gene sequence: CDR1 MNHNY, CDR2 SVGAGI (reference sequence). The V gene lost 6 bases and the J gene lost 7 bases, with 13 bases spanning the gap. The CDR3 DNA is TGTGCCAGCAGCCCTCGGGTCTGGCAGCCCCAGCATTTT. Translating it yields CASSPRVWQPQHF.

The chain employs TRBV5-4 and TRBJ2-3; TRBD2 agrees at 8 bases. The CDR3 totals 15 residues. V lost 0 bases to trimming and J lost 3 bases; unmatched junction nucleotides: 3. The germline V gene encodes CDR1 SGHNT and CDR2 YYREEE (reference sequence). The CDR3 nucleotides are TGTGCCAGCAGCTTGGGGAGCGGGGGAACAGATACGCAGTATTTT. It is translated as CASSLGSGGTDTQYF.

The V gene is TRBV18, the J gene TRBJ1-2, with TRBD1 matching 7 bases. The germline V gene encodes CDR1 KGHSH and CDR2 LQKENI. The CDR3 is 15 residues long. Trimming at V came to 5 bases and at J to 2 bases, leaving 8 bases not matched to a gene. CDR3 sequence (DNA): TGTGCCAGCTCAACCGCAGTACAGGGGAACTATGGCTACACCTTC. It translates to CASSTAVQGNYGYTF.

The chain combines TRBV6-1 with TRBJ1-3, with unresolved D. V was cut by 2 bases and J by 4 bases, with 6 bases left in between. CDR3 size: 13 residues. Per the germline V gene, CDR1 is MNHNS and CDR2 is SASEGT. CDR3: CASSESWGNTIYF. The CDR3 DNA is TGTGCCAGCAGTGAATCATGGGGAAACACCATATATTTT.

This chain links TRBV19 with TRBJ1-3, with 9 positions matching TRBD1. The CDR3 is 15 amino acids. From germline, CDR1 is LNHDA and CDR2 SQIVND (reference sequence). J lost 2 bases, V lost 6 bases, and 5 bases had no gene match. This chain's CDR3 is CASSTTGGAGNTIYF. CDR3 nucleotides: TGTGCCAGTAGCACGACAGGGGGGGCTGGAAACACCATATATTTT.

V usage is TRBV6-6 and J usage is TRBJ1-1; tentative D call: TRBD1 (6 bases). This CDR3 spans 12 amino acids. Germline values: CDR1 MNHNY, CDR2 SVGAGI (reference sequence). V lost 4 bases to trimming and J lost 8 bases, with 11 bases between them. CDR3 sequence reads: CASSWAGTEAFF. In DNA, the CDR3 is TGTGCCAGCAGTTGGGCCGGGACAGAAGCTTTCTTT.

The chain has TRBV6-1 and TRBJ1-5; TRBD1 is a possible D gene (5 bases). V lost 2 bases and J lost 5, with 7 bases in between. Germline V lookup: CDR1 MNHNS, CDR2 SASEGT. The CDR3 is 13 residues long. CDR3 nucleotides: TGTGCCAGCAGTGAACAGGGCGATCAGCCCCAGCATTTT. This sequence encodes CASSEQGDQPQHF.

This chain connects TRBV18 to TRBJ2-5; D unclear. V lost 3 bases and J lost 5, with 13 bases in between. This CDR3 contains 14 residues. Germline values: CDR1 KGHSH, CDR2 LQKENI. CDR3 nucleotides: TGTGCCAGCTCACCCTCTAATCAGGCGGAGACCCAGTACTTC. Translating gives CASSPSNQAETQYF.

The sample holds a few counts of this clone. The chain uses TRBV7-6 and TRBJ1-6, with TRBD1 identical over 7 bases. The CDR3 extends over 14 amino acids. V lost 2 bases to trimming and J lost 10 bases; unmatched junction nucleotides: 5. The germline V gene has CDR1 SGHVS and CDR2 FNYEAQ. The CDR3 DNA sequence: TGTGCCAGCAGCTTAAGGGGACAGACGTCACCCCTCCACTTT. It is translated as CASSLRGQTSPLHF.

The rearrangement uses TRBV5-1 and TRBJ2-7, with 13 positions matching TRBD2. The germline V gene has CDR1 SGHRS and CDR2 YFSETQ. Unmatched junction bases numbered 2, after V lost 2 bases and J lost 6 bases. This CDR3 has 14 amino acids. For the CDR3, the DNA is TGCGCCAGCAGCTTTGGACTAGCGGGGGCCGAGCAGTACTTC. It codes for CASSFGLAGAEQYF.

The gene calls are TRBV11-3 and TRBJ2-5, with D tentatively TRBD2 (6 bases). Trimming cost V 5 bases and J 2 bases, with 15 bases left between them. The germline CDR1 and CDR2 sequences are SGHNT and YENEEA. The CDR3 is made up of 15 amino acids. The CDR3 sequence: CASSPGTGAQETQYF. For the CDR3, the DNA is TGTGCCAGCAGCCCGGGGACTGGGGCTCAAGAGACCCAGTACTTC.

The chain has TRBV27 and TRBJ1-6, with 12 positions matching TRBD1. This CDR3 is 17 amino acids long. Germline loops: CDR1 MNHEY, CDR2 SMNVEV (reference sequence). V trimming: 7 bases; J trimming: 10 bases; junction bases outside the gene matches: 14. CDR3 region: CASTPRHRDRGQSPLHF. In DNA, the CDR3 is TGTGCCAGCACGCCACGCCACCGGGACAGGGGGCAATCACCCCTCCACTTT.

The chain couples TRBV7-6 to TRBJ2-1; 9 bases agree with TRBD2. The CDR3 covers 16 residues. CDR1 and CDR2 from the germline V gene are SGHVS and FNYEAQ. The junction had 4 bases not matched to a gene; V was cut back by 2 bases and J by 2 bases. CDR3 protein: CASSLSPSGAYNEQFF. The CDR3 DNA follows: TGTGCCAGCAGCTTATCCCCTAGCGGGGCCTACAATGAGCAGTTCTTC.

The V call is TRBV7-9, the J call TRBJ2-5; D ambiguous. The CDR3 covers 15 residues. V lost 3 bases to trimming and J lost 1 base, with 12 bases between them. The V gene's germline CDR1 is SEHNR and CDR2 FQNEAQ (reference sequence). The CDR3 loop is CASSFGHEPQETQYF. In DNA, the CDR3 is TGTGCCAGCAGCTTCGGGCACGAACCCCAAGAGACCCAGTACTTC.

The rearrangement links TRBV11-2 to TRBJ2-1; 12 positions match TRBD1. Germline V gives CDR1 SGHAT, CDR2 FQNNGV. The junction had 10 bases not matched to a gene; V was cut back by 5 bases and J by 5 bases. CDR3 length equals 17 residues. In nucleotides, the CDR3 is TGTGCCAGCAGCCTTCGCCGGGGGACAGGGGGCGACAATGAGCAGTTCTTC. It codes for CASSLRRGTGGDNEQFF.

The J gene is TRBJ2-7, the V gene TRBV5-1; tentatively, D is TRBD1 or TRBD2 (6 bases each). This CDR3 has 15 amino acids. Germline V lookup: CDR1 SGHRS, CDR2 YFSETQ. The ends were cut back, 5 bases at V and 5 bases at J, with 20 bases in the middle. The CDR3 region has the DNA TGCGCCAGCAGTCGCACTGGGGGGCGCGCCCACGAGCAGTACTTC. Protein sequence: CASSRTGGRAHEQYF.

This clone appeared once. The CDR3, as DNA: TGCGCCAGCAGCTCGCAGGGGAGGACTGAAGCTTTCTTT. It translates to CASSSQGRTEAFF. This chain connects TRBV5-1 to TRBJ1-1; D is perhaps TRBD1 (6 bases). CDR1 and CDR2 (germline): SGHRS, YFSETQ. V was cut by 3 bases and J by 5 bases, with 11 bases left in between. The CDR3 covers 13 residues.

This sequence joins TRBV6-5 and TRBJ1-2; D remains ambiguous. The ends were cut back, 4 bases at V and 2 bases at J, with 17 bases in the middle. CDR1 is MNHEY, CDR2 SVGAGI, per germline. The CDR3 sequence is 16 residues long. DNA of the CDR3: TGTGCCAGCAGTTCCCCCGGAAGCACAGAGAACTATGGCTACACCTTC. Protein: CASSSPGSTENYGYTF.

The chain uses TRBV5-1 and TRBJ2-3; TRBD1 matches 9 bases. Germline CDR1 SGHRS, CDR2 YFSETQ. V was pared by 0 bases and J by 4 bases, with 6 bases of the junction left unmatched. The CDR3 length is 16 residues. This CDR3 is CASSLAVDRGADTQYF. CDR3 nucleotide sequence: TGCGCCAGCAGCTTGGCCGTGGACAGGGGCGCAGATACGCAGTATTTT.

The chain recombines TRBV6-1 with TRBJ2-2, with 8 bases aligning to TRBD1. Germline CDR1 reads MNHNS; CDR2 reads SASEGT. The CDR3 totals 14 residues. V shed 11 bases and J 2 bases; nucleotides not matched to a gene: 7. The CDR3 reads CAGQGGANTGELFF. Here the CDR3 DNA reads TGTGCCGGACAGGGAGGCGCCAACACCGGGGAGCTGTTTTTT.

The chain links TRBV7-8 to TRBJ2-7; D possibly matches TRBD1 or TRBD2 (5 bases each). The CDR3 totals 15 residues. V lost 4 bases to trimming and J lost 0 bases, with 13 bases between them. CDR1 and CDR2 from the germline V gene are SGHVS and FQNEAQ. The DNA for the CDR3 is TGTGCCAGCAGCTCCCGGTGGGGGAGCTCCTACGAGCAGTACTTC. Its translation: CASSSRWGSSYEQYF.

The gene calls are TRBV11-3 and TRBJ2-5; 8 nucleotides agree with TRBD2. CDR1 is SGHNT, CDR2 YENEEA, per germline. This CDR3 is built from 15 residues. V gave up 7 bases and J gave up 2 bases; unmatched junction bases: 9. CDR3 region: CASTPSGCTQETQYF. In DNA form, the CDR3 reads TGTGCCAGCACCCCTAGCGGGTGTACTCAAGAGACCCAGTACTTC.

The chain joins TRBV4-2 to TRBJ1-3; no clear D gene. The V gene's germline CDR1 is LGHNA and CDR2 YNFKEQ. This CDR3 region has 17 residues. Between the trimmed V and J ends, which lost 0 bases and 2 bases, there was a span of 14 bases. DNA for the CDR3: TGTGCCAGCAGCCAAGATCATCCGCGGGGAGCTGGAAACACCATATATTTT. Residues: CASSQDHPRGAGNTIYF.

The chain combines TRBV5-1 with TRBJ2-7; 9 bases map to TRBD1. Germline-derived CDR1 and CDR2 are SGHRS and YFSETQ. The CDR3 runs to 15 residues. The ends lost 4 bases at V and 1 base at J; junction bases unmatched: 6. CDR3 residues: CASSLLTGGSYEQYF. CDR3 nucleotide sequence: TGCGCCAGCAGCCTATTGACAGGGGGATCCTACGAGCAGTACTTC.

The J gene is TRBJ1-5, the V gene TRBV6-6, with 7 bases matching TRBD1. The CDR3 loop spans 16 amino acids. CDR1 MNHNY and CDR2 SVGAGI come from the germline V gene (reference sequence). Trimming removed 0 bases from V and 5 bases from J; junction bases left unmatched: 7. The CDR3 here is CASSYSQGFSDQPQHF. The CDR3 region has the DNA TGTGCCAGCAGTTACTCACAGGGGTTCTCGGATCAGCCCCAGCATTTT.

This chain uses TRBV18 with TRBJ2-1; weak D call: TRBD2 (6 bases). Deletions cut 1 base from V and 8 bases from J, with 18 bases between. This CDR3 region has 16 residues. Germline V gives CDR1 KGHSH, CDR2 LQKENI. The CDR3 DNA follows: TGTGCCAGCTCACCACGTCAGACTAGTCGGAAGGATGAGCAGTTCTTC. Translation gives CASSPRQTSRKDEQFF.

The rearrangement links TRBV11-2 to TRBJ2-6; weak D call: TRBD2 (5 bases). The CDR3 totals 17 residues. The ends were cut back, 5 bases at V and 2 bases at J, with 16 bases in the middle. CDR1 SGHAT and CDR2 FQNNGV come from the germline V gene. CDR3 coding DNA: TGTGCCAGCAGCCCTCAAGGGCCGGGGACTGGGGCCAACGTCCTGACTTTC. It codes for CASSPQGPGTGANVLTF.